Sequencing of this TCR beta chain was carried out in a study of blood T cell repertoires in COVID-19. At the level of the study: COVID-19 samples, acute and convalescent, were from the United States, Italy and Spain. T cells, B-cell-depleted T cells, or PBMCs provided the cDNA or gDNA that served as material.

Per the germline V gene, CDR1 is SGHDN and CDR2 is FVKESK. Deletions cut 0 bases from V and 4 bases from J, with 9 bases between. The CDR3 is 14 residues long. In the original processing: Nucleated cell number was recorded as an estimate derived from reference gene primer amplification. Using immunoSEQ multiplex PCR, the repertoire was profiled, and TCRdb retains in-frame clones only, with some absent. The V and J calls and the clone size are those of that table, but D and trimming were determined from the DNA. The sample has some 290,000 clones, more than 85% seen once. This chain joins TRBV14 and TRBJ1-1; D may be TRBD1 (5 bases). The TCR originated in a man aged 18-30 years with active or convalescent COVID-19. Source material: peripheral blood. The CDR3 reads CASSQDPGFTEAFF. In DNA, the CDR3 is TGTGCCAGCAGCCAAGATCCAGGGTTCACTGAAGCTTTCTTT. The full variable domain, in which reference TRBV14 and TRBJ1-1 provide the parts outside the CDR3, is EAGVTQFPSHSVIEKGQTVTLRCDPISGHDNLYWYRRVMGKEIKFLLHFVKESKQDESGMPNNRFLAERTGGTYSTLKVQPAELEDSGVYFCASSQDPGFTEAFFGQGTRLTVV.